This T cell receptor beta chain comes out of a study of control samples from healthy donors and cancer patients. Repertoires were generated with immunoSEQ multiplex PCR, while TCRdb's copy carries only in-frame clones and drops some. Altogether 170,000 or so clones are present, approximately 93% being singletons, with the ten largest covering 8.5%. The V segment lost 4 bases and the J segment 6 bases; nucleotides outside the gene matches: 8. The CDR3 length is 16 residues. Germline lookup yields CDR1 ENHRY and CDR2 SYGVKD. The specimen was blood. The receptor was derived from a woman between 40 and 50 years old in good health. The rearrangement joins TRBV10-3 to TRBJ2-1; 11 bases fit TRBD2. This chain's CDR3 is CAISVRLAGGGNEQFF. The CDR3 nucleotides read TGTGCCATCAGTGTAAGGCTAGCGGGAGGCGGCAATGAGCAGTTCTTC.